This entry features one T cell receptor (beta chain) sequence. The antigen remains unidentified. The sample belongs to a study of PD-1 blockade in classical Hodgkin lymphoma. Study-level findings and limits: A significant rise in TCR diversity was seen by C4D1 for CD4+ cells but not for CD8+ cells. Baseline diversity resembling that of newly diagnosed patients was seen in complete responders.

The assay was immunoSEQ multiplex PCR, and TCRdb's table has in-frame clones only and misses some. The repertoire has 40,000 to 55,000 clones, approximately 80% of them found once; the top ten carry approximately 18%. Time point meaning: cycle 4 day 1 (C4D1), after more than 5 weeks of nivolumab. There was relapse after autologous stem cell transplantation in every patient, and there was variation in brentuximab vedotin exposure. Responses achieved at best were complete response, partial response or progressive disease. Sequenced here: peripheral blood mononuclear cells (PBMCs), sampled before the fourth cycle of nivolumab. This receptor was taken from a human donor with classical Hodgkin lymphoma.

This CDR3 is CASSLWAGDSGANVLTF. CDR3 bases: TGTGCCAGCAGTTTATGGGCGGGTGACTCTGGGGCCAACGTCCTGACTTTC. The chain couples TRBV27 to TRBJ2-6; weak D call: TRBD2 (5 bases). Trimming shortened V by 1 base and J by 0 bases, and 10 bases separated the two germline ends. Germline V gene lookup returns CDR1 MNHEY and CDR2 SMNVEV (reference sequence). The CDR3 totals 17 residues. Based on the CDR3 plus reference TRBV27 and TRBJ2-6, the full variable domain is EAQVTQNPRYLITVTGKKLTVTCSQNMNHEYMSWYRQDPGLGLRQIYYSMNVEVTDKGDVPEGYKVSRKEKRNFPLILESPSPNQTSLYFCASSLWAGDSGANVLTFGAGSRLTVL.